The sequence of this T cell receptor beta chain was determined in a study of blood T cell repertoires in COVID-19. Original processing notes: The assay estimated nucleated cells by amplifying reference gene primers. Profiling relied on immunoSEQ multiplex PCR, and the TCRdb table lists in-frame clones only, not all of them. The V and J calls and the clone size are those of that table, but D and trimming were determined from the DNA. The sample has 40,000 to 60,000 clones, roughly 84% seen once. This CDR3 region has 16 residues. In germline, CDR1 is KGHDR, CDR2 SFDVKD. V was pared by 3 bases and J by 6 bases, with 6 bases of the junction left unmatched.

Sequencing input: peripheral blood. The chain joins TRBV24-1 to TRBJ1-5; 11 bases map to TRBD1. The sequence derives from a man aged 50 or older with acute or convalescent COVID-19. The CDR3 DNA reads as TGTGCCACCAGTGATGCGGACAGGGGGCGAGGTCAGCCCCAGCATTTT. This codes for CATSDADRGRGQPQHF.